The 28 T cell receptor beta chains given below trace back to one sample, sequenced in a study of identical twins. In TCRdb, the 5' RACE reads were re-called with MiXCR into one record per CDR3 protein. Of 400,000 to 550,000 distinct CDR3 sequences detected, approximately 24% appear once; the ten largest clones hold about 3%. These data also formed part of another study, on T cells expressing NK-cell markers.

The sequencing input was CD4+ T cells sorted from blood. The receptor source for this set is a young woman in good health.

This rearrangement joins TRBV5-5 to TRBJ2-7; the D gene is possibly TRBD2 (6 bases). The germline V gene encodes CDR1 SGHKS and CDR2 YYEKEE (reference sequence). Trimming removed 6 bases at V and 0 bases at J, with 16 bases between. The CDR3 consists of 15 residues. In DNA form, the CDR3 reads TGTGCCAGCACCCTGGAGGGGCCCCGCTCCTACGAGCAGTACTTC. Translated, it gives CASTLEGPRSYEQYF.

This clonotype came up a few times. This chain links TRBV5-1 with TRBJ2-5; D is possibly TRBD1 or TRBD2 (5 bases each). The CDR3 loop spans 13 amino acids. Germline lookup yields CDR1 SGHRS and CDR2 YFSETQ. Trimming shortened V by 2 bases and J by 5 bases, and 10 bases separated the two germline ends. The DNA of the CDR3 is TGCGCCAGCAGCTTCGGGACCGGGGAGACCCAGTACTTC. Translated: CASSFGTGETQYF. The full variable domain, with the rest looked up from reference TRBV5-1 and TRBJ2-5, is KAGVTQTPRYLIKTRGQQVTLSCSPISGHRSVSWYQQTPGQGLQFLFEYFSETQRNKGNFPGRFSGRQFSNSRSEMNVSTLELGDSALYLCASSFGTGETQYFGPGTRLLVL.

This clonotype has more than one count but fewer than ten. The rearrangement links TRBV5-1 to TRBJ1-5, with 7 positions matching TRBD1. J gave up 4 bases and V 5 bases, and 9 bases lay outside the gene matches. Germline lookup yields CDR1 SGHRS and CDR2 YFSETQ. The CDR3 runs 15 residues. CDR3 sequence: CASSRTGGGNQPQHF. The CDR3 DNA reads as TGCGCCAGCAGTCGGACAGGAGGGGGAAATCAGCCCCAGCATTTT. Looking up the rest from reference TRBV5-1 and TRBJ1-5 gives the full variable domain: KAGVTQTPRYLIKTRGQQVTLSCSPISGHRSVSWYQQTPGQGLQFLFEYFSETQRNKGNFPGRFSGRQFSNSRSEMNVSTLELGDSALYLCASSRTGGGNQPQHFGDGTRLSIL.

The chain employs TRBV14 and TRBJ2-1; D remains unclear. With 1 base removed from V and 15 bases from J, the gap between germline ends came to 16 bases. The CDR3 contains 13 residues. Per germline, CDR1 SGHDN and CDR2 FVKESK. This CDR3 is CASSQARPARTFF. CDR3 DNA: TGTGCCAGCAGCCAAGCGCGTCCGGCTCGAACGTTCTTC.

This sequence joins TRBV12-3 or TRBV12-4 and TRBJ1-1; tentatively, D is TRBD1 (6 bases). The V gene lost 2 bases and the J gene lost 4 bases, with 11 bases spanning the gap. This CDR3 contains 14 residues. CDR3 residues: CASSLRGYGTEAFF. The CDR3, as DNA: TGTGCCAGCAGTTTAAGGGGGTATGGCACTGAAGCTTTCTTT.

J is TRBJ2-1 and V is TRBV11-2; maybe TRBD2 (5 bases). Trimming took off 3 bases at V and 5 bases at J, with 23 bases between the two ends. This CDR3 has 18 residues. Germline V CDR1 and CDR2: SGHAT, FQNNGV. DNA for the CDR3: TGTGCCAGCAGCTTTCGGCGGGCGGAGTCTGCTTTTAACAATGAGCAGTTCTTC. This codes for CASSFRRAESAFNNEQFF.

The V call is TRBV29-1, the J call TRBJ2-7; the match to TRBD1 covers 12 bases. The CDR3 runs 14 residues. V trimming: 1 base; J trimming: 7 bases; junction bases outside the gene matches: 5. CDR1 is SQVTM and CDR2 is ANQGSEA in the germline V gene. CDR3 sequence (DNA): TGCAGCGTTGAAGCTTGGGACAGGGGGCAGGAGCAGTACTTC. Amino acids: CSVEAWDRGQEQYF.

This clonotype has more than one count but fewer than ten. This rearrangement joins TRBV5-6 to TRBJ2-3, with 12 bases matching TRBD2. V lost 4 bases to trimming and J lost 4 bases; unmatched junction nucleotides: 7. CDR3 length: 16 residues. The germline gives CDR1 SGHDT, CDR2 YYEEEE. CDR3 nucleotide sequence: TGTGCCAGCAGCAGGCTGACTAGCGGGAGATCAGATACGCAGTATTTT. Translated, it gives CASSRLTSGRSDTQYF.

The chain couples TRBV27 to TRBJ2-6, with D hard to call. CDR1 is MNHEY and CDR2 is SMNVEV in the germline V gene (reference sequence). Trimming took off 7 bases at V and 0 bases at J, with 4 bases between the two ends. The CDR3 spans 13 residues. This chain's CDR3 is CASKPSGANVLTF. The CDR3 nucleotides read TGTGCCAGCAAACCCTCTGGGGCCAACGTCCTGACTTTC.

This clonotype came up a few times. This chain uses TRBV12-3 or TRBV12-4 with TRBJ1-2; 8 bases are shared with TRBD1. The CDR3 is made up of 13 amino acids. The J segment lost 4 bases and the V segment lost 7 bases, leaving 5 bases of the junction unmatched. In DNA, the CDR3 is TGTGCCAGCAACCCCGACAGGGGCTATGGCTACACCTTC. Its translation: CASNPDRGYGYTF.

In this sample, this clonotype turned up a few times. The chain combines TRBV7-9 with TRBJ2-2; possibly TRBD1 or TRBD2 for D (5 bases each). This CDR3 spans 15 amino acids. Germline CDR1 reads SEHNR; CDR2 reads FQNEAQ (reference sequence). Trimming took 6 bases from V and 4 from J, leaving 15 bases between them. The CDR3 nucleotides are TGTGCCAGCAGGGGCAGGGACGATGGCACCGGGGAGCTGTTTTTT. As protein: CASRGRDDGTGELFF.

This clonotype was found a few times. This chain links TRBV20-1 with TRBJ2-5; possible D gene TRBD2, 5 bases. The germline CDR1 and CDR2 sequences are DFQATT and SNEGSKA (reference sequence). V lost 6 bases and J lost 1, with 12 bases in between. The CDR3 covers 13 residues. CDR3 DNA sequence: TGCAGTGCCGAACTCACTAGCCAAGAGACCCAGTACTTC. Its translation: CSAELTSQETQYF.

This clonotype was seen only a few times. The chain joins TRBV20-1 to TRBJ2-5; D ambiguous. The CDR3 has 13 amino acids. Germline lookup yields CDR1 DFQATT and CDR2 SNEGSKA (reference sequence). Trimming stripped 0 bases from V and 6 bases from J, with 11 bases between. As DNA, the CDR3 is TGCAGTGCTAGAGATCTAACAGTCAAGACCCAGTACTTC. Its protein is CSARDLTVKTQYF.

This chain joins TRBV7-2 and TRBJ2-2, with TRBD1 matching over 7 bases. The V segment lost 5 bases and the J segment 5 bases; nucleotides outside the gene matches: 8. CDR3 length: 15 residues. The germline V gene encodes CDR1 SGHTA and CDR2 FQGNSA. CDR3 DNA: TGTGCCAGCAGCCCCCCGGGACAGAGGACCGGGGAGCTGTTTTTT. Amino acid sequence: CASSPPGQRTGELFF.

This clonotype was seen a few times. V usage is TRBV6-5 and J usage is TRBJ1-1; 8 bases fit TRBD1. Germline CDR1 and CDR2: MNHEY and SVGAGI. The CDR3 contains 16 residues. The J segment lost 3 bases and the V segment lost 3 bases, leaving 9 bases of the junction unmatched. CDR3 nucleotides: TGTGCCAGCAGTTATACTGTGAGGGACAGGTACACTGAAGCTTTCTTT. It is translated as CASSYTVRDRYTEAFF.

The chain is built from TRBV20-1 and TRBJ2-7, with no clear D. The CDR3 is made up of 13 amino acids. Trimming stripped 6 bases from V and 0 bases from J, with 12 bases between. Germline V gene data show CDR1 as DFQATT and CDR2 as SNEGSKA (reference sequence). The DNA for the CDR3 is TGCAGTGCGCGGACGGGCGGCTCCTACGAGCAGTACTTC. Amino acid sequence: CSARTGGSYEQYF.

This clonotype was recorded once. This rearrangement joins TRBV25-1 to TRBJ1-3, with 9 bases lining up with TRBD1. Germline trimming cut 3 bases from V and 4 bases from J; bases unmatched to any gene: 4. The length of the CDR3 is 15 residues. Germline-derived CDR1 and CDR2 are MGHDK and SYGVNS. CDR3 sequence reads: CASSDRQGGGNTIYF. DNA for the CDR3: TGTGCCAGCAGTGATCGACAGGGGGGAGGAAACACCATATATTTT.

In its sample, this clonotype was seen a few times. The V and J genes are TRBV3-1 and TRBJ2-1, with 8 bases lining up with TRBD2. V was clipped by 4 bases and J by 6 bases; unmatched bases: 8. This CDR3 contains 15 residues. CDR1 is LGHDT, CDR2 YNNKEL, per germline (reference sequence). Here the CDR3 DNA reads TGTGCCAGCAGCCGAAGGGGGACTAGGTTCAATGAGCAGTTCTTC. Its translation: CASSRRGTRFNEQFF.

This clonotype was detected a few times. This chain links TRBV5-1 with TRBJ2-1, with D possibly being TRBD2 (6 bases). Germline values: CDR1 SGHRS, CDR2 YFSETQ. This CDR3 spans 12 amino acids. Trimming shortened V by 0 bases and J by 12 bases, and 10 bases separated the two germline ends. The CDR3 sequence is CASSLAAGLQFF. The CDR3 DNA sequence: TGCGCCAGCAGCTTGGCCGCGGGGCTGCAGTTCTTC.

The rearrangement joins TRBV9 to TRBJ2-1; 7 positions match TRBD2. From germline, CDR1 is SGDLS and CDR2 YYNGEE. This CDR3 is built from 15 residues. J gave up 5 bases and V 4 bases, and 9 bases lay outside the gene matches. Written as DNA, the CDR3 is TGTGCCAGCAGCATAACCGGGACTACCAACAATGAGCAGTTCTTC. This gives the protein CASSITGTTNNEQFF.

This clonotype has a handful of counts. CDR3 bases: TGCAGTGCTAGAGATAATGCGGGAGGCGAAAAACTGTTTTTT. Its protein is CSARDNAGGEKLFF. The chain recombines TRBV20-1 with TRBJ1-4, with no clear D. Germline lookup yields CDR1 DFQATT and CDR2 SNEGSKA (reference sequence). The CDR3 covers 14 residues. The ends were cut back, 0 bases at V and 8 bases at J, with 13 bases in the middle.

This chain connects TRBV9 to TRBJ2-6; unclear D gene. Between the trimmed V and J ends, which lost 0 bases and 8 bases, there was a span of 0 bases. Germline V lookup: CDR1 SGDLS, CDR2 YYNGEE. The CDR3 runs to 11 residues. CDR3: CASSVANVLTF. The CDR3 nucleotides read TGTGCCAGCAGCGTAGCCAACGTCCTGACTTTC.

This clonotype was detected only a few times. CDR3 bases: TGCAGTGCTAGAGAGCGAATAGCGGGAGTTCCCCGGGACGAGCAGTACTTC. It specifies CSARERIAGVPRDEQYF. The rearrangement uses TRBV20-1 and TRBJ2-7; 9 bases line up with TRBD2. J was trimmed by 5 bases and V by 0 bases; bases with no gene match: 14. Germline CDR1 DFQATT, CDR2 SNEGSKA (reference sequence). The CDR3 contains 17 residues.

This clonotype has a handful of counts. The V and J genes are TRBV6-1 and TRBJ1-3; D is ambiguous. V was cut by 5 bases and J by 0 bases, with 8 bases left in between. The V gene's germline CDR1 is MNHNS and CDR2 SASEGT. The CDR3 covers 14 residues. The CDR3 loop reads CASSQPSSGNTIYF. The CDR3 bases are TGTGCCAGCAGTCAACCTAGCTCTGGAAACACCATATATTTT.

J is TRBJ2-7 and V is TRBV15; tentatively, D is TRBD1 (5 bases). CDR3 size: 14 residues. Trimming took off 5 bases at V and 3 bases at J, with 14 bases between the two ends. Germline V gives CDR1 LNHNV, CDR2 YYDKDF (reference sequence). CDR3 nucleotide sequence: TGTGCCACCAGCGTGTATCCAGGGAACTACGAGCAGTACTTC. Its translation is CATSVYPGNYEQYF.

V and J are TRBV12-3 or TRBV12-4 and TRBJ2-7; D is undetermined. CDR3 length: 14 residues. V was trimmed by 6 bases and J by 6 bases, leaving 18 bases between them. CDR3 protein: CASRPIGLPGEQYF. The CDR3, as DNA: TGTGCCAGCAGGCCGATAGGGCTCCCAGGCGAGCAGTACTTC.

This chain links TRBV20-1 with TRBJ2-7; 9 bases are a match to TRBD2. This CDR3 region has 13 residues. The trim removed 4 bases at V and 7 bases at J, leaving 8 bases unmatched. CDR1 and CDR2 from the germline V gene are DFQATT and SNEGSKA (reference sequence). The DNA for the CDR3 is TGCAGTGCTAAGGGTCTAGCGGGAAGGGAGCAGTACTTC. Residues: CSAKGLAGREQYF.

The V gene is TRBV20-1, the J gene TRBJ1-1; D not resolved. Germline V lookup: CDR1 DFQATT, CDR2 SNEGSKA (reference sequence). The CDR3 spans 13 residues. V lost 6 bases to trimming and J lost 0 bases, with 11 bases between them. The CDR3 spells CSASNNMNTEAFF. The CDR3 coding sequence is TGCAGTGCCTCTAACAACATGAACACTGAAGCTTTCTTT.